The entry that follows covers one T cell receptor (beta chain) sequence. The antigen is unknown. Measured with immunoSEQ multiplex PCR; TCRdb has only the in-frame clones, and not every one. The sample lists 150,000 to 250,000 clones, 81% occurring once. The CDR3 is 15 residues long. The V and J ends lost 7 bases and 5 bases, in that order; junction bases with no gene match: 10. The V gene's germline CDR1 is MNHEY and CDR2 SVGAGI. The sample is drawn from a study of cytomegalovirus exposure and HLA in healthy donors. Regarding the study as a whole: Cytomegalovirus-associated status was assigned to 164 TCR beta chains.

The donors were members of the validation cohort comprising approximately 120 subjects, separate from the approximately 670-subject first cohort. Sequencing was carried out using PBMCs. The TCR comes from a woman between 25 and 40 years old in good health and CMV-seronegative. The chain uses TRBV6-5 and TRBJ2-1; 8 bases are a match to TRBD2. CDR3 loop: CASTGGLAGHNEQFF. Written as DNA, the CDR3 is TGTGCCAGCACTGGGGGGCTAGCGGGCCACAATGAGCAGTTCTTC.